These 3 T cell receptor beta chains came from one sample sequenced in a study of Ad26.COV2.S vaccination and SARS-CoV-2 variants. Profiled with immunoSEQ multiplex PCR; TCRdb holds only in-frame clones, not every one. The table shows about 480,000 clones, with around 88% occurring only once. Specified treatment: approximately 18 received Ad26.COV2.S at low or high dose, single or two shots; 5 received placebo; per-sample allocation not given. Sampling happened 63 days after the first vaccine or placebo injection. This specimen was peripheral blood, taken in a trial of Ad26.COV2.S vaccine versus placebo. These receptors came from a person aged 18-60 years who received the Ad26.COV2.S COVID-19 vaccine or a placebo.

V and J are TRBV27 and TRBJ1-1; the match to TRBD1 covers 11 bases. Per germline, CDR1 MNHEY and CDR2 SMNVEV (reference sequence). The V and J ends lost 4 bases and 5 bases, in that order; junction bases with no gene match: 12. CDR3 size: 17 residues. The CDR3 loop is CASSSVGQGAAGTEAFF. CDR3 bases: TGTGCCAGCAGTTCGGTCGGACAGGGGGCCGCGGGAACTGAAGCTTTCTTT.

This clone was observed a handful of times. V is TRBV24-1 and J is TRBJ2-7, with 11 positions matching TRBD1. Germline V gene sequence: CDR1 KGHDR, CDR2 SFDVKD. The V gene end was trimmed by 8 bases and the J gene end by 2 bases; junction bases not matched to a gene: 10. This CDR3 contains 16 residues. CDR3 nucleotide sequence: TGTGCCACCAAAACGGAAGGGGACAGGGGGACCTACGAGCAGTACTTC. It yields the protein CATKTEGDRGTYEQYF.

The chain joins TRBV5-6 to TRBJ1-1, with D possibly TRBD1 on 6 matching bases. CDR3 length: 12 residues. Trimming stripped 1 base from V and 9 bases from J, with 10 bases between. The germline V gene encodes CDR1 SGHDT and CDR2 YYEEEE. The CDR3 sequence is CASSLTTGKAFF. CDR3 in DNA: TGTGCCAGCAGCTTGACCACAGGGAAAGCTTTCTTT.